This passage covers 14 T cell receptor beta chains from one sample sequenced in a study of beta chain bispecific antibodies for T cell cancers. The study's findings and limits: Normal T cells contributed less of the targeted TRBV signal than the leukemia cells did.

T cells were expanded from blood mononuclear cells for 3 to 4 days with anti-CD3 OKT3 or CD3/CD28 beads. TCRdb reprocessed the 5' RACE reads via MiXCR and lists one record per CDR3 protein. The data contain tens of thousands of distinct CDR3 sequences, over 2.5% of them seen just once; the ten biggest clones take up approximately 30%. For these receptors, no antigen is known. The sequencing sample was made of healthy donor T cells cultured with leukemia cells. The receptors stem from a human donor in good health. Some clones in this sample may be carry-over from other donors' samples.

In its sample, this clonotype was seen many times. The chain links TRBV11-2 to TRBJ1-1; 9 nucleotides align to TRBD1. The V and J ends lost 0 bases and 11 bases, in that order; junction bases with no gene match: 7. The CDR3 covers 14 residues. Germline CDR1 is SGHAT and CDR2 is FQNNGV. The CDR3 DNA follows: TGTGCCAGCAGCTTAGAGTGGGGGACAGGGTGGGCTTTCTTT. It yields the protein CASSLEWGTGWAFF. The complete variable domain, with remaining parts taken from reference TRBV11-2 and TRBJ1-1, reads EAGVAQSPRYKIIEKRQSVAFWCNPISGHATLYWYQQILGQGPKLLIQFQNNGVVDDSQLPKDRFSAERLKGVDSTLKIQPAKLEDSAVYLCASSLEWGTGWAFFGQGTRLTVV.

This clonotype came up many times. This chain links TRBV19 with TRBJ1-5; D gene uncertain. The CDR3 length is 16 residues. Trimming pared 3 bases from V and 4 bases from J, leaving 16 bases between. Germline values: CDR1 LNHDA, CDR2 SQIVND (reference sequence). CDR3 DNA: TGTGCCAGTAGTATTTTCGGATACGGTAAGAATCAGCCCCAGCATTTT. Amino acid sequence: CASSIFGYGKNQPQHF.

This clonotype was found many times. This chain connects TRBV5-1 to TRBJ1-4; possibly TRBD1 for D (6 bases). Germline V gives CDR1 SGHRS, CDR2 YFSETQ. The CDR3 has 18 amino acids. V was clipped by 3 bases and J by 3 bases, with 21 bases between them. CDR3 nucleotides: TGCGCCAGCAGCTCACCCTCTGGCGCCGGGACATCTAATGAAAAACTGTTTTTT. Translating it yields CASSSPSGAGTSNEKLFF.

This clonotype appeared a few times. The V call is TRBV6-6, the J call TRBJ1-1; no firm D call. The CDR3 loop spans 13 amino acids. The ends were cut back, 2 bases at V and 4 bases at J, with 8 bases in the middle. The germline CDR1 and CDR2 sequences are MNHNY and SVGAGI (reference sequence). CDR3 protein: CASSYLWSTEAFF. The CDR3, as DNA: TGTGCCAGCAGTTACCTATGGAGCACTGAAGCTTTCTTT.

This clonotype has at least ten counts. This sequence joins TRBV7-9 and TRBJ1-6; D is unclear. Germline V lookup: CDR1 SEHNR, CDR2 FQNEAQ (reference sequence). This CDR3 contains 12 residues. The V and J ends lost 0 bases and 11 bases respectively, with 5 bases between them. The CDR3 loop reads CASSLAAAPLHF. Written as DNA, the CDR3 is TGTGCCAGCAGCTTAGCCGCCGCACCCCTCCACTTT.

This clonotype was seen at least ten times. In nucleotides, the CDR3 is TGCGCCAGCAGCTTGGGGGGCTCCTACAATGAGCAGTTCTTC. Amino acids: CASSLGGSYNEQFF. V usage is TRBV5-1 and J usage is TRBJ2-1, with D unclear. Germline CDR1 is SGHRS and CDR2 is YFSETQ. V lost 0 bases to trimming and J lost 0 bases, with 4 bases between them. The CDR3 runs to 14 residues. Variable domain in full (rest from reference TRBV5-1 and TRBJ2-1): KAGVTQTPRYLIKTRGQQVTLSCSPISGHRSVSWYQQTPGQGLQFLFEYFSETQRNKGNFPGRFSGRQFSNSRSEMNVSTLELGDSALYLCASSLGGSYNEQFFGPGTRLTVL.

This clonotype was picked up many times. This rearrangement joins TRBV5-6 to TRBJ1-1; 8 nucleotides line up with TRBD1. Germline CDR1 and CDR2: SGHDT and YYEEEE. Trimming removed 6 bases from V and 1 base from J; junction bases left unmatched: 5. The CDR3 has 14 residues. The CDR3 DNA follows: TGTGCCAGCATCATCGGGACAGGGAACACTGAAGCTTTCTTT. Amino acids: CASIIGTGNTEAFF.

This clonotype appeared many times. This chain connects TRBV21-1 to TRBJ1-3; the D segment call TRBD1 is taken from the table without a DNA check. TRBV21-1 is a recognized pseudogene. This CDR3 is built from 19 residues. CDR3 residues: CASSKVRDRVRLSGNTIYF. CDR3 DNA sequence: TGTGCCAGCAGCAAAGTAAGGGACAGGGTGAGGCTCTCTGGAAACACCATATATTTT.

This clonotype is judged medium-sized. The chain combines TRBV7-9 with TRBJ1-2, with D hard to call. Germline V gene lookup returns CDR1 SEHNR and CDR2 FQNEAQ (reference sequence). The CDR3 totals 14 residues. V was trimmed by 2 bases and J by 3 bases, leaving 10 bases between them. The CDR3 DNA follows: TGTGCCAGCAGCTTATTTGGAACTGACTATGGCTACACCTTC. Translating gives CASSLFGTDYGYTF.

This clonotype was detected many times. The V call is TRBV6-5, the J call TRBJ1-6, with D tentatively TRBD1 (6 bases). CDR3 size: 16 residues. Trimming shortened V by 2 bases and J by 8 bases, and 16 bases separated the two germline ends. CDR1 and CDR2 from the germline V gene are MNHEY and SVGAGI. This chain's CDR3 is CASSYTREGGHSPLHF. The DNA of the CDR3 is TGTGCCAGCAGTTACACCCGGGAGGGGGGACATTCACCCCTCCACTTT.

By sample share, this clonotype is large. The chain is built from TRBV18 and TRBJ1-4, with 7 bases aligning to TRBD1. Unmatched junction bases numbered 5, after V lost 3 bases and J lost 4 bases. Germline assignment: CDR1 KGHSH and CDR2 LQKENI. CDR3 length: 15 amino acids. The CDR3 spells CASSPRGQNNEKLFF. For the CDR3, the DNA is TGTGCCAGCTCACCCCGGGGACAGAATAATGAAAAACTGTTTTTT.

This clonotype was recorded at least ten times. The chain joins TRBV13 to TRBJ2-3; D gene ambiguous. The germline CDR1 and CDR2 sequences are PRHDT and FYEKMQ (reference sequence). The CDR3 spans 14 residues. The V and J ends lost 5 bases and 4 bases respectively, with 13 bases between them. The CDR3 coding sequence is TGTGCCAGCAGCGCCCAGCTTCCGGCAGATACGCAGTATTTT. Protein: CASSAQLPADTQYF.

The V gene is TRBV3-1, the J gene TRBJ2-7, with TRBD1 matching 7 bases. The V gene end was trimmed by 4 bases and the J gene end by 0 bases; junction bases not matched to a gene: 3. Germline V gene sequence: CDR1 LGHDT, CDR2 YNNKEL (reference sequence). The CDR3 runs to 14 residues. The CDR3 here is CASSRRQGSYEQYF. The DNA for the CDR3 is TGTGCCAGCAGCCGGCGACAGGGCTCCTACGAGCAGTACTTC.

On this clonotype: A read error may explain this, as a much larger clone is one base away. The CDR3: CASTLFTGELFF. The CDR3 bases are TGCGCCAGCACCTTGTTCACCGGGGAGCTGTTTTTT. The chain couples TRBV5-1 to TRBJ2-2; no reliable D call. CDR3 length: 12 residues. In germline, CDR1 is SGHRS, CDR2 YFSETQ.